The 7 T cell receptor beta chains below all came from one sample that was sequenced in a study of T-cell memory formation after mild COVID-19. One entry per CDR3 protein results from TCRdb running MiXCR on the 5' RACE reads. In the table there are 400,000 to 500,000 distinct CDR3 sequences, around 18% of which are singletons. The sequenced sample was PBMCs or a T cell subset sorted from them (not recorded which). Receptors originate from an adult woman who had mild COVID-19 (a few samples of this study predate the infection). Cell type and time point are not known.

A few counts support this clonotype. CDR3 sequence: CASSFGTGNEKLFF. The DNA for the CDR3 is TGTGCCAGCAGTTTTGGGACAGGGAATGAAAAACTGTTTTTT. The chain is built from TRBV12-3 or TRBV12-4 and TRBJ1-4, with 9 bases identical to TRBD1. J lost 5 bases, V lost 3 bases, and 1 base had no gene match. The CDR3 is 14 amino acids.

Only a few counts were recorded for this clonotype. The rearrangement links TRBV6-5 to TRBJ2-7, with unresolved D. The germline CDR1 and CDR2 sequences are MNHEY and SVGAGI. V gave up 0 bases and J gave up 4 bases, with 13 bases separating them. The CDR3 spans 15 residues. CDR3 sequence: CASSYSRDTLYEQYF. For the CDR3, the DNA is TGTGCCAGCAGTTACTCGAGAGACACCTTATACGAGCAGTACTTC.

This clonotype was recorded a few times. CDR3 nucleotide sequence: TGCAGCGTTGAAATTTTGGCAGTACCCACAGATACGCAGTATTTT. Translating gives CSVEILAVPTDTQYF. The rearrangement joins TRBV29-1 to TRBJ2-3; D not resolved. Germline V gene data show CDR1 as SQVTM and CDR2 as ANQGSEA. CDR3 length: 15 residues. Trimming cost V 2 bases and J 2 bases, with 14 bases left between them.

This clonotype turned up a few times. The chain recombines TRBV20-1 with TRBJ2-7, with D possibly matching TRBD2 (5 bases). The CDR3 covers 13 residues. The germline V gene encodes CDR1 DFQATT and CDR2 SNEGSKA (reference sequence). Trimming shortened V by 1 base and J by 5 bases, and 12 bases separated the two germline ends. The CDR3 sequence is CSARGQLDHEQYF. The DNA for the CDR3 is TGCAGTGCTAGAGGCCAACTAGATCACGAGCAGTACTTC.

The J gene is TRBJ2-5, the V gene TRBV25-1; 8 bases are a match to TRBD1. V lost 3 bases and J lost 10; bases outside the gene matches: 10. CDR3 length: 14 residues. Germline V gene lookup returns CDR1 MGHDK and CDR2 SYGVNS. The CDR3 DNA reads TGTGCCAGCAGTGATACTGGACAGGGTCGTCACCAGTACTTC. It encodes CASSDTGQGRHQYF.

In its sample, this clonotype was seen once. The CDR3 DNA reads as TGTGCCAGCAGTTTCAACAGGGGGGTGGAGGGCAATCAGCCCCAGCATTTT. Protein product: CASSFNRGVEGNQPQHF. The gene calls are TRBV12-3 or TRBV12-4 and TRBJ1-5; 8 positions agree with TRBD1. J gave up 2 bases and V 3 bases, and 9 bases lay outside the gene matches. The CDR3 is made up of 17 amino acids.

J is TRBJ1-1 and V is TRBV5-6; unclear D gene. Germline V CDR1 and CDR2: SGHDT, YYEEEE. The V and J ends lost 6 bases and 0 bases respectively, with 9 bases between them. This CDR3 is 13 amino acids long. The DNA for the CDR3 is TGTGCCAGCACCCCGGACCTGAACACTGAAGCTTTCTTT. This encodes CASTPDLNTEAFF. The full variable domain, rest sourced from reference TRBV5-6 and TRBJ1-1, is DAGVTQSPTHLIKTRGQQVTLRCSPKSGHDTVSWYQQALGQGPQFIFQYYEEEERQRGNFPDRFSGHQFPNYSSELNVNALLLGDSALYLCASTPDLNTEAFFGQGTRLTVV.